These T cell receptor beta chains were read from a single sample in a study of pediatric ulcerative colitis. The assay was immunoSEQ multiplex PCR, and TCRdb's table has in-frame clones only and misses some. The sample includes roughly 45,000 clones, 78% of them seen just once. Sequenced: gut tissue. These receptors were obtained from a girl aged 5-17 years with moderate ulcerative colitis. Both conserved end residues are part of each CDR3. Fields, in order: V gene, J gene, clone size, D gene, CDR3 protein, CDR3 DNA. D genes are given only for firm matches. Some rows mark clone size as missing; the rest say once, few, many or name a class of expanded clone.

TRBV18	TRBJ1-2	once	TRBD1	CASSRDRTEYGYTF	TGTGCCAGCTCACGGGACAGGACGGAATATGGCTACACCTTC
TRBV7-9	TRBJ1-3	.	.	CASYSSEPDISGNTIYF	TGTGCCAGTTATTCCTCGGAGCCGGACATCTCTGGAAACACCATATATTTT
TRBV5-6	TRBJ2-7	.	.	CASSLAAGGAYEQYF	TGTGCCAGCAGCTTGGCGGCAGGCGGGGCCTACGAGCAGTACTTC
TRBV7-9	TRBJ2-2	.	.	CASSLQGYTNTGELFF	TGTGCCAGCAGCTTGCAAGGGTATACGAACACCGGGGAGCTGTTTTTT
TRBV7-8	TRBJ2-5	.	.	CASRIGTQETQYF	TGTGCCAGCAGAATAGGGACCCAAGAGACCCAGTACTTC
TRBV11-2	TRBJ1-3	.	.	CASSLTVGSYSGNTIYF	TGTGCCAGCAGCTTAACGGTTGGGAGCTACTCTGGAAACACCATATATTTT
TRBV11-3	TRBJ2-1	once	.	CASSRSDYNEQFF	TGTGCCAGCAGCCGGTCAGACTACAATGAGCAGTTCTTC
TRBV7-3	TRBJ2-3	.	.	CASSLGLSSTDTQYF	TGTGCCAGCAGCCTGGGACTTTCTAGCACAGATACGCAGTATTTT
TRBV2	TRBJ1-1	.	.	CASSEQGGDTEAFF	TGTGCCAGCAGTGAGCAGGGTGGGGACACTGAAGCTTTCTTT
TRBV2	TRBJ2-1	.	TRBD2	CASSSRELHEQFF	TGTGCCAGCAGTTCGCGGGAGTTGCATGAGCAGTTCTTC
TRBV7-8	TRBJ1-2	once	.	CASSLAGSQQASYTF	TGTGCCAGCAGCTTAGCGGGCAGCCAGCAGGCGAGCTACACCTTC
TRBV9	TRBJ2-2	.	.	CASSVVSANTGELFF	TGTGCCAGCAGCGTAGTTAGCGCGAACACCGGGGAGCTGTTTTTT
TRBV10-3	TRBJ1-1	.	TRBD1	CATGQGPAEAFF	TGTGCCACCGGACAGGGGCCCGCTGAAGCTTTCTTT
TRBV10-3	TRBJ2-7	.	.	CAISGGSYEQYF	TGTGCCATCAGTGGAGGCTCCTACGAGCAGTACTTC
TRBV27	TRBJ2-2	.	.	CASSPYTGTVNTGELFF	TGTGCCAGCAGTCCTTACACAGGGACGGTCAACACCGGGGAGCTGTTTTTT
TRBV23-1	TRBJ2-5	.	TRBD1	CATPNHRGFRQETQYF	TGCGCCACACCCAACCACAGGGGATTTAGGCAAGAGACCCAGTACTTC
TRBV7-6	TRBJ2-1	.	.	CASSSFQGNEQFF	TGTGCCAGCAGCTCTTTTCAGGGAAATGAGCAGTTCTTC
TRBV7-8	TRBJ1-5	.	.	CASSQLGDYSNQPQHF	TGTGCCAGCAGCCAATTAGGAGATTATAGCAATCAGCCCCAGCATTTT
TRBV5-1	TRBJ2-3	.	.	CASSNRRSPDTQYF	TGCGCCAGCAGCAACCGACGGTCCCCCGATACGCAGTATTTT
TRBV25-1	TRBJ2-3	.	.	CASSESVSRTDTQYF	TGTGCCAGCAGTGAAAGTGTAAGCCGCACAGATACGCAGTATTTT
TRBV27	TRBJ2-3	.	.	CASSSSDTQYF	TGTGCCAGCAGTTCTTCAGATACGCAGTATTTT
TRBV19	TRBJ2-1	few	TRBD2	CASTWGGSKYNEQFF	TGTGCCAGTACTTGGGGCGGGAGTAAGTACAATGAGCAGTTCTTC
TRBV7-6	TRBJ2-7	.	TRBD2	CASSARLATEQYF	TGTGCCAGCAGCGCCCGACTAGCGACCGAGCAGTACTTC
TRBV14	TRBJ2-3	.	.	CASSPLAEDTQYF	TGTGCCAGCAGCCCACTAGCCGAAGATACGCAGTATTTT
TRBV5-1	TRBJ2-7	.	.	CASSLILGSTYEQYF	TGCGCCAGCAGCTTGATCCTCGGCTCTACCTACGAGCAGTACTTC
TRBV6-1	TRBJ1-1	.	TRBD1	CASSPLRGQTEAFF	TGTGCCAGCAGCCCGTTAAGGGGGCAGACTGAAGCTTTCTTT